The 5 T cell receptor beta chains below all came from one sample that was sequenced in a study of CD8 T cells in Susac syndrome. RNA was extracted with the RNeasy kit, and a quantity of about 0.5 to 1 ug was reverse transcribed using random hexamers. TCRdb independently ran MiXCR on the immunoSEQ multiplex PCR reads; one entry per CDR3 protein. The sample includes more than 110,000 distinct CDR3 sequences, over 90% of them seen just once. Sequenced sample: CD4+ T cells from PBMCs. These receptor sequences come from a human donor with Susac syndrome.

This chain connects TRBV4-2 to TRBJ1-1, with D possibly being TRBD1 (5 bases). CDR1 LGHNA and CDR2 YNFKEQ come from the germline V gene. The CDR3 spans 12 residues. Between the trimmed V and J ends, which lost 0 bases and 10 bases, there was a span of 9 bases. This CDR3 reads CASSQDQGAAFF. CDR3 in DNA: TGTGCCAGCAGCCAAGATCAGGGTGCAGCTTTCTTT.

V is TRBV29-1 and J is TRBJ2-7, with D possibly matching TRBD1 (6 bases). Germline lookup yields CDR1 SQVTM and CDR2 ANQGSEA. The germline V and J ends were trimmed by 7 bases and 5 bases, with 18 bases remaining between them. This CDR3 contains 13 residues. For the CDR3, the DNA is TGCAGCGCTCTCCTAGGGGGTAAGGACGAGCAGTACTTC. This gives the protein CSALLGGKDEQYF.

The V gene is TRBV28, the J gene TRBJ1-1; the D is unclear. Germline assignment: CDR1 MDHEN and CDR2 SYDVKM. This CDR3 has 12 amino acids. The V end lost 10 bases, the J end lost 1 base, and 10 bases lay between the germline ends. The CDR3 sequence: CATLWENTEAFF. The CDR3 bases are TGTGCCACTCTCTGGGAGAACACTGAAGCTTTCTTT.

The chain joins TRBV6-4 to TRBJ2-1, with 7 bases identical to TRBD2. The CDR3 has 15 residues. Germline V gene data show CDR1 as MRHNA and CDR2 as SNTAGT. V was clipped by 6 bases and J by 0 bases; unmatched bases: 5. The CDR3 nucleotides read TGTGCCAGCAGCCGGACGGGGGGCTCCTACAATGAGCAGTTCTTC. It codes for CASSRTGGSYNEQFF.

The chain carries TRBV28 and TRBJ1-1, with a tentative D call TRBD1 (6 bases). CDR3 length: 14 amino acids. The V end was cut by 6 bases, the J end by 1 base, with 12 bases between. From germline, CDR1 is MDHEN and CDR2 SYDVKM. DNA of the CDR3: TGTGCCAGCAGGGCGGGACACCCGAACACTGAAGCTTTCTTT. It yields the protein CASRAGHPNTEAFF.